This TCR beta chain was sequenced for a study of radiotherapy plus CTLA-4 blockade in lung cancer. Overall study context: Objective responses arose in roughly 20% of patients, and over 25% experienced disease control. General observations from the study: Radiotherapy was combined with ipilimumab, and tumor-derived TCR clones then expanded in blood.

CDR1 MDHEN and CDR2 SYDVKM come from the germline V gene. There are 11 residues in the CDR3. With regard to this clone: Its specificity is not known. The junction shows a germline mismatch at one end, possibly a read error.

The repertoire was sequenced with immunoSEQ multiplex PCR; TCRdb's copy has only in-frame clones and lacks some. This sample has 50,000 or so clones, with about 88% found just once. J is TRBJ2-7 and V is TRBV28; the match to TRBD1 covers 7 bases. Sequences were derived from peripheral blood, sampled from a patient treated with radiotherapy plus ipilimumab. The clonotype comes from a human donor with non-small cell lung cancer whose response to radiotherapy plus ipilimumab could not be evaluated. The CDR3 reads CASTHLGGADF. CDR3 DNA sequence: TGTGCCAGCACACACCTAGGGGGCGCGGACTTC. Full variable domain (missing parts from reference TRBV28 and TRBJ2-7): DVKVTQSSRYLVKRTGEKVFLECVQDMDHENMFWYRQDPGLGLRLIYFSYDVKMKEKGDIPEGYSVSREKKERFSLILESASTNQTSMYLCASTHLGGADFGPGTRLTVT.